This T cell receptor beta chain is from a study of T cells expressing NK-cell markers. Study information: All TCR beta repertoires analysed originated from sorted CD3+CD56+NKG2C+, CD3+CD56+NKG2C- and CD3+CD56-NKG2C+ T cells. HCMV seropositivity marked seven of the eight sequenced donors; one was seronegative.

The length of the CDR3 is 14 residues. TCRdb re-analyzed the 5' RACE reads; it lists each CDR3 protein once, without DNA. The table lists approximately 420,000 distinct CDR3 sequences. Sequencing was done on a sample of blood T cells: a sorted CD56 or NKG2C T cell subset, CD4+ or CD8+ T cells, or bulk PBMC T cells (not recorded which). The sequence was obtained from a woman between 50 and 59 years old in good health. The V call is TRBV12-3 or TRBV12-4, the J call TRBJ1-4; there is no DNA to check the TCRdb D call of TRBD1. This chain's CDR3 is CASSTQGSNEKLFF.